Below, 32 T cell receptor beta chains from the same sample are listed, as sequenced in a study of tumor-infiltrating lymphocytes in primary liver carcinoma. The source of the blood RNA was unsorted whole blood, and germline DNA was extracted as well. The input was about 500 ng total RNA; TCR beta cDNA was made from it with a constant-region primer. Amplification in three nested multiplex PCR rounds with slightly modified ARM-PCR gave rise to TCR beta libraries. Both of the initial two PCR rounds ran for nine to eleven cycles and employed TRBV1-TRBV30 forward primers alongside a C-beta reverse primer. TCRdb passed the multiplex PCR reads through MiXCR, listing each CDR3 protein once. The sample lists approximately 300,000 distinct CDR3 sequences, 65% occurring once. Sequences were obtained from peripheral blood. The source is a man between 40 and 49 years old with primary liver carcinoma and hepatitis B virus infection.

The rearrangement links TRBV7-9 to TRBJ2-7; TRBD2 aligns across 12 bases. The germline V gene encodes CDR1 SEHNR and CDR2 FQNEAQ (reference sequence). V was pared by 4 bases and J by 6 bases, with 7 bases of the junction left unmatched. This CDR3 region has 15 residues. Written as DNA, the CDR3 is TGTGCCAGCAGCTCTAGCGGGAGGGCCGATCGCGAGCAGTACTTC. The encoded protein is CASSSSGRADREQYF.

V usage is TRBV12-3 or TRBV12-4 and J usage is TRBJ1-1; D perhaps matches TRBD1 (6 bases). The ends were cut back, 6 bases at V and 5 bases at J, with 13 bases in the middle. The length of the CDR3 is 13 residues. CDR3 sequence (DNA): TGTGCCAGCAGAATGACAGGTCAGACTGAAGCTTTCTTT. Amino acid sequence: CASRMTGQTEAFF.

Comments on this clonotype: A junction end diverges from the germline sequence, so it may reflect a read error. The chain's CDR3 is CASRQGGQPLHF. The CDR3 region has the DNA TGTGCCAGCAGACAGGGAGGGCAGCCCCTGCATTTT. The chain uses TRBV28 and TRBJ1-5, with D possibly matching TRBD1 (6 bases). The CDR3 has 12 amino acids. The germline gives CDR1 MDHEN, CDR2 SYDVKM.

Note on this clonotype: A junction end diverges from the germline sequence, so it may reflect a read error. This rearrangement joins TRBV7-8 to TRBJ2-1; 12 positions agree with TRBD2. The CDR3 is 16 residues long. Looked up from germline, CDR1 is SGHVS and CDR2 is FQNEAQ. CDR3 sequence reads: CASRYLAGGSYNAQFF. CDR3 bases: TGTGCCAGCAGGTATCTAGCGGGAGGGTCCTACAATGCGCAGTTCTTC.

The V gene is TRBV5-1, the J gene TRBJ2-6; D remains ambiguous. The CDR3 length is 17 residues. CDR1 and CDR2 from the germline V gene are SGHRS and YFSETQ. Trimming took off 3 bases at V and 0 bases at J, with 13 bases between the two ends. CDR3 nucleotides: TGCGCCAGCAGCTGGGGATCCAGTGCCTCTGGGGCCAACGTCCTGACTTTC. It translates to CASSWGSSASGANVLTF.

Note on this clonotype: In this CDR3 the conserved last residue, phenylalanine or tryptophan, is missing, so a read error is likely. The genes are TRBV6-2 or TRBV6-3 and TRBJ2-6, with D possibly being TRBD1 (6 bases). This CDR3 is built from 16 residues. CDR1 is MNHEY and CDR2 is SVGEGT in the germline V gene. In DNA form, the CDR3 reads TGTGCCAGCAAGGGCAGGTTTCCTTCAGGGGCCAATGTCCTGACTCTC. Protein product: CASKGRFPSGANVLTL.

This clonotype was seen ten or more times. This chain uses TRBV6-5 with TRBJ2-7; 9 positions match TRBD1. V shed 6 bases and J 5 bases; nucleotides not matched to a gene: 8. The CDR3 length is 14 residues. The V gene's germline CDR1 is MNHEY and CDR2 SVGAGI. The DNA for the CDR3 is TGTGCCAGCAGCCGACGGACAGGGGAGGACGAGCAGTACTTC. This codes for CASSRRTGEDEQYF.

This clonotype has a handful of counts. The chain carries TRBV6-5 and TRBJ2-7; possibly TRBD2 for D (6 bases). This CDR3 spans 15 amino acids. Germline V gene lookup returns CDR1 MNHEY and CDR2 SVGAGI. The ends were cut back, 0 bases at V and 2 bases at J, with 11 bases in the middle. The CDR3 sequence: CASSYSVGGAYEQYF. In DNA, the CDR3 is TGTGCCAGCAGTTACTCGGTGGGGGGAGCCTACGAGCAGTACTTC.

In regard to this clonotype: One junction end disagrees with the germline gene, perhaps due to a read error. The J gene is TRBJ2-1, the V gene TRBV4-2, with D perhaps matching TRBD2 (5 bases). Germline assignment: CDR1 LGHNA and CDR2 YNFKEQ. CDR3 length: 16 amino acids. In nucleotides, the CDR3 is TGTGCCAGCAGCCAAGAACTTCTAGCCCCGTACAATAAGCAGTTCTTC. Its translation is CASSQELLAPYNKQFF.

The CDR3, as DNA: TGTGCCTGGAGTGTAATTAGCGTGGGAACGCAGTATTTT. This codes for CAWSVISVGTQYF. This rearrangement joins TRBV30 to TRBJ2-3, with D possibly TRBD2 on 5 matching bases. CDR1 is GTSNPN, CDR2 SVGIG, per germline (reference sequence). The CDR3 runs 13 residues. Between the trimmed V and J ends, which lost 0 bases and 9 bases, there was a span of 13 bases.

Details on this clonotype: At one of its ends the junction is not consistent with the germline gene, which may arise from a read error. The V and J genes are TRBV11-3 and TRBJ1-5; 7 bases are a match to TRBD1. CDR1 and CDR2 (germline): SGHNT, YENEEA. This CDR3 is 17 amino acids long. The CDR3 is CANTRQGGNGDNRPQHF. The CDR3 DNA is TGTGCCAACACCAGACAGGGAGGGAATGGAGACAATCGGCCCCAGCATTTT.

This clonotype has just one count. A much more abundant neighbour one base away suggests this may be a read error. The V and J genes are TRBV6-6 and TRBJ1-1, with D perhaps matching TRBD1 (5 bases). CDR3 length: 13 residues. CDR1 and CDR2 from the germline V gene are MNHNY and SVGAGI (reference sequence). V lost 7 bases and J 10 bases, leaving 19 bases between the germline ends. CDR3: CASIPPGRGLAFF. The DNA of the CDR3 is TGTGCCAGCATTCCGCCGGGACGGGGTTTAGCTTTCTTT.

In the case of this clonotype: Its ends do not fully match the called genes, so a read error is possible. The V and J genes are TRBV5-1 and TRBJ1-6, with D uncertain. Germline lookup yields CDR1 SGHRS and CDR2 YFSETQ. This CDR3 is built from 14 residues. The CDR3 nucleotides read TGCCCCAGCAGCTTGTCCTGGGTGGGTTCACCCCTCCACTTT. This sequence encodes CPSSLSWVGSPLHF.

About this clonotype itself: Its ends do not fully match the called genes, so a read error is possible. The chain couples TRBV11-3 to TRBJ2-4, with unresolved D. This CDR3 contains 13 residues. Germline V gene data show CDR1 as SGHNT and CDR2 as YENEEA. The CDR3 loop reads CASSSTEVGIHYF. The CDR3 nucleotides are TGTGCCAGTTCCTCCACAGAGGTTGGCATTCATTACTTC.

This clonotype was recorded a few times. The junction departs from the called germline gene at one end, perhaps through a read error. This chain links TRBV5-5 with TRBJ1-5; no firm D call. This CDR3 region has 15 residues. The germline gives CDR1 SGHKS, CDR2 YYEKEE (reference sequence). In DNA, the CDR3 is TGTGTCAGCAGCCAGGAGGGAAATAGCAATCAGCCCCAGCATTTT. It is translated as CVSSQEGNSNQPQHF.

About this clonotype: A much larger clone sits a single nucleotide away, making a read error possible. The genes are TRBV6-2 or TRBV6-3 and TRBJ2-1; D possibly corresponds to TRBD2 (5 bases). The CDR3 is 17 amino acids. The germline V gene has CDR1 MNHEY and CDR2 SVGEGT. Trimming pared 4 bases from V and 8 bases from J, leaving 24 bases between. CDR3 loop: CASSCFGAGKRSDEQFF. CDR3 bases: TGTGCCAGCAGTTGTTTCGGTGCGGGTAAGCGATCTGATGAGCAGTTCTTC.

As to this clonotype: At one end the junction does not follow the germline gene, possibly because of a read error. This sequence joins TRBV5-6 and TRBJ2-5; D is undetermined. The CDR3 contains 15 residues. Germline V lookup: CDR1 SGHDT, CDR2 YYEEEE. The CDR3 DNA follows: TGTGCCAGCAGCTTGGCCCTTGGGCAACAAGAGACCAAGTACTTC. This encodes CASSLALGQQETKYF.

This clonotype was seen repeatedly, ten times or more. J is TRBJ2-1 and V is TRBV4-2; D remains unclear. Trimming took off 1 base at V and 7 bases at J, with 8 bases between the two ends. This CDR3 region has 13 residues. Germline V lookup: CDR1 LGHNA, CDR2 YNFKEQ. CDR3 DNA: TGTGCCAGCAGCCAAGGAATGGAAAATGAGCAGTTCTTC. Its translation: CASSQGMENEQFF.

This clonotype was detected a few times. This sequence joins TRBV11-1 and TRBJ2-3, with no clear D. Germline CDR1 is SGHAT and CDR2 is FQDESV (reference sequence). This CDR3 has 14 amino acids. Trimming removed 3 bases from V and 6 bases from J, with 13 bases in between. In DNA, the CDR3 is TGTGCCAGCAGCTTTATGACGGCGACTGATACGCAGTATTTT. Its translation is CASSFMTATDTQYF.

There are many counts of this clonotype. The J gene is TRBJ2-2, the V gene TRBV6-2 or TRBV6-3; TRBD1 matches 9 bases. V dropped 4 bases and J dropped 4; count of bases not matched to a gene: 7. The CDR3 runs to 16 residues. Per germline, CDR1 MNHEY and CDR2 SVGEGT. The CDR3 DNA follows: TGTGCCAGCAGTTCGTACCGGACAGGGGTCACCGGGGAGCTGTTTTTT. Translation: CASSSYRTGVTGELFF.

This chain links TRBV11-2 with TRBJ2-1; D not certain. Per the germline V gene, CDR1 is SGHAT and CDR2 is FQNNGV. The CDR3 has 15 residues. V was shortened by 3 bases and J by 3 bases, with 12 bases between the two germline ends. The CDR3 DNA is TGTGCCAGCAGCTTTAGCCGGAGCTACTACAATGAGCAGTTCTTC. It encodes CASSFSRSYYNEQFF.

Concerning this clonotype itself: A much larger clone differs from this one at a single base, so this may be a read error. The chain carries TRBV6-1 and TRBJ2-1; D unresolved. Germline V lookup: CDR1 MNHNS, CDR2 SASEGT. The V end was cut by 3 bases, the J end by 2 bases, with 5 bases between. The CDR3 is made up of 13 amino acids. The chain's CDR3 is CASSDLTYNEQFF. CDR3 sequence (DNA): TGTGCCAGCAGTGACTTAACCTACAATGAGCAGTTCTTC.

This clonotype came up many times. The genes are TRBV30 and TRBJ2-3, with D uncertain. The germline V gene encodes CDR1 GTSNPN and CDR2 SVGIG (reference sequence). V was shortened by 1 base and J by 0 bases, with 8 bases between the two germline ends. CDR3 length: 14 residues. For the CDR3, the DNA is TGTGCCTGGAGTGAAATTCGGAGCACAGATACGCAGTATTTT. This translates into CAWSEIRSTDTQYF.

Notes on this clonotype: Sequence at one end of the junction differs from germline and may be a read error. The chain is built from TRBV4-2 and TRBJ2-7; D is possibly TRBD1 (6 bases). Germline V gene sequence: CDR1 LGHNA, CDR2 YNFKEQ. This CDR3 is built from 14 residues. The CDR3 nucleotides are TGTGCCGGCAGCCAAAATCCAGGGGACTACGAGCAGTACTTC. Translated, it gives CAGSQNPGDYEQYF.

On this clonotype itself: With a much larger clone just one base away, this may be a read error. The rearrangement links TRBV10-3 to TRBJ2-1; 10 nucleotides line up with TRBD2. This CDR3 is built from 14 residues. Germline V gene lookup returns CDR1 ENHRY and CDR2 SYGVKD. The CDR3 region is CAITGAGGPHEQSF. The CDR3 DNA reads TGTGCCATCACCGGAGCGGGAGGGCCCCATGAGCAGTCCTTC.

About this clonotype itself: A read error may explain this, as a much larger clone is one base away. J is TRBJ2-1 and V is TRBV5-5, with 11 bases identical to TRBD2. Germline V CDR1 and CDR2: SGHKS, YYEKEE (reference sequence). The CDR3 is 15 amino acids. This CDR3 reads CTSSVTTSGINEQFF. In DNA, the CDR3 is TGTACCAGCAGCGTGACGACTAGCGGGATTAATGAGCAGTTCTTC.

The gene calls are TRBV4-3 and TRBJ2-2; D remains unclear. CDR3 length: 16 residues. The germline V gene has CDR1 LGHNA and CDR2 YSLEER. Trimming took 0 bases from V and 4 from J, leaving 12 bases between them. CDR3 nucleotide sequence: TGCGCCAGCAGCCAAGACCGTCCGCGAGGCACCGGGGAGCTGTTTTTT. Translated: CASSQDRPRGTGELFF.

As regards this clonotype: A much larger clonotype is one base distant, so this may be a read error. The J gene is TRBJ1-1, the V gene TRBV6-5; 8 bases map to TRBD1. The CDR3 has 14 amino acids. Germline V CDR1 and CDR2: MNHEY, SVGAGI. V shed 5 bases and J 7 bases; nucleotides not matched to a gene: 9. The CDR3 sequence is CASSGQGTAVEAFF. The CDR3 coding sequence is TGTGCCAGCAGTGGACAGGGTACGGCCGTTGAAGCTTTCTTT.

This clonotype has a count of ten or more. The chain uses TRBV6-5 and TRBJ2-3; 7 bases align to TRBD1. This CDR3 is 15 amino acids long. Germline trimming cut 6 bases from V and 3 bases from J; bases unmatched to any gene: 9. Germline V CDR1 and CDR2: MNHEY, SVGAGI. CDR3 sequence: CASSPDRDVTDTQYF. CDR3 coding DNA: TGTGCCAGCAGCCCAGACAGGGATGTTACAGATACGCAGTATTTT.

A remark on this clonotype: A read error may account for a junction end that differs from germline. The chain couples TRBV28 to TRBJ1-1; tentatively, D is TRBD1 (5 bases). Per the germline V gene, CDR1 is MDHEN and CDR2 is SYDVKM. The CDR3 length is 13 residues. The CDR3 is CDSSLRDGREVFF. The CDR3 nucleotides are TGTGACAGCAGTCTCCGGGACGGCCGAGAAGTTTTCTTT.

A note on this clonotype: Possible read error: a much larger clone is one base away. The J gene is TRBJ2-7, the V gene TRBV6-5; no clear D. CDR1 is MNHEY, CDR2 SVGAGI, per germline. The CDR3 loop spans 13 amino acids. V was shortened by 5 bases and J by 5 bases, with 13 bases between the two germline ends. The CDR3: CASSRGFSHEQYF. CDR3 sequence (DNA): TGTGCCAGCAGTCGTGGGTTTTCCCACGAGCAGTACTTC.

The chain carries TRBV5-1 and TRBJ2-2, with D maybe TRBD2 (5 bases). CDR1 and CDR2 (germline): SGHRS, YFSETQ. V shed 6 bases and J shed 0 bases, with 9 bases lying between them. This CDR3 spans 14 amino acids. CDR3: CASTSGTNTGELFF. DNA for the CDR3: TGCGCCAGCACTTCGGGGACGAACACCGGGGAGCTGTTTTTT.